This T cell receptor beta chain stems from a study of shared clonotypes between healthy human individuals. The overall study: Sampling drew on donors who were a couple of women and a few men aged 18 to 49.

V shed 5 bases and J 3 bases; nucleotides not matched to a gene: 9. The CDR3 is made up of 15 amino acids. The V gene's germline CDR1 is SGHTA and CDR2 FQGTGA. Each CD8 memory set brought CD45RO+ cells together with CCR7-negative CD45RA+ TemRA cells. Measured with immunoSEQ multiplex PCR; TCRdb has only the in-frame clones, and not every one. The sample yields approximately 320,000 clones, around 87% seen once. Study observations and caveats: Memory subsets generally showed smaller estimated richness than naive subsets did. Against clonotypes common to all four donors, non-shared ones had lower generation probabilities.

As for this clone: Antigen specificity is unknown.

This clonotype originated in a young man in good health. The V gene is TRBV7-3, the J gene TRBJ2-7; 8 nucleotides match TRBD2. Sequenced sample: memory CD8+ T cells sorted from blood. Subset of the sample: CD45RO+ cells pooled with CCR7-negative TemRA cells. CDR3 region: CASSQERGSIYEQYF. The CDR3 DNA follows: TGTGCCAGCAGCCAGGAGCGGGGGTCGATCTACGAGCAGTACTTC.